This T cell receptor (beta chain) was sequenced during a study of blood T cell repertoires in COVID-19. Study-wide context: There were acute and convalescent COVID-19 samples, and they came from the United States, Italy and Spain. T cells, B-cell-depleted T cells, or PBMCs provided the cDNA or gDNA that served as material.

CDR1 and CDR2 (germline): LNHDA, SQIVND (reference sequence). Trimming stripped 5 bases from V and 2 bases from J, with 12 bases between. This CDR3 has 15 amino acids. Per the study methods: Reference gene primer amplification gave estimated nucleated cell counts. Profiling relied on immunoSEQ multiplex PCR, and the TCRdb table lists in-frame clones only, not all of them. That table is the source of V, J and clone size, and D and trimming were worked out from the DNA. Found here are around 60,000 clones, 70% to 90% of them singletons; the top ten hold 1.3%. Sequenced: peripheral blood. This clonotype originated in a woman at least 80 years old with acute or convalescent COVID-19. The chain carries TRBV19 and TRBJ2-2, with D hard to call. The CDR3 sequence is CASSARIFNTGELFF. CDR3 nucleotide sequence: TGTGCCAGTAGTGCGCGGATATTTAACACCGGGGAGCTGTTTTTT.